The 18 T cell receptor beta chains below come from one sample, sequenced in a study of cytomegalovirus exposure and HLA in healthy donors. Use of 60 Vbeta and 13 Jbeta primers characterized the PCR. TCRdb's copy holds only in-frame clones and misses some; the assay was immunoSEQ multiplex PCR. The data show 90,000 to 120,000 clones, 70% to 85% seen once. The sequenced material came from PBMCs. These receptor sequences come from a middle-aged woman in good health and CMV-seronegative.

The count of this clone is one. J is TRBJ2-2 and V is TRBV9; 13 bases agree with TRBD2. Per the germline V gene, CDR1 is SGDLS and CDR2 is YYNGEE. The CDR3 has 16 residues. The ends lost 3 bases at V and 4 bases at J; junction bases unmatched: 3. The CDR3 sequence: CASSARLAGGTGELFF. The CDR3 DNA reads TGTGCCAGCAGCGCCAGACTAGCGGGAGGCACCGGGGAGCTGTTTTTT.

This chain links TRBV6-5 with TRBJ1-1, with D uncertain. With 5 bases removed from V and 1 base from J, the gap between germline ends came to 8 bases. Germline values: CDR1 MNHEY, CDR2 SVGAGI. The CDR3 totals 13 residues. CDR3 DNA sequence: TGTGCCAGCAGTGAAGCGGGGAACACTGAAGCTTTCTTT. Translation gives CASSEAGNTEAFF.

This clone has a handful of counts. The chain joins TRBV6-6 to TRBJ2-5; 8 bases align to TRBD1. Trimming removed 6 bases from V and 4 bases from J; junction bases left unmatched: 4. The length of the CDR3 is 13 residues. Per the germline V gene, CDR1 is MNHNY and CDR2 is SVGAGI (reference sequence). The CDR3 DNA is TGTGCCAGCAGCCGCGGACAGGGAGAGACCCAGTACTTC. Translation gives CASSRGQGETQYF.

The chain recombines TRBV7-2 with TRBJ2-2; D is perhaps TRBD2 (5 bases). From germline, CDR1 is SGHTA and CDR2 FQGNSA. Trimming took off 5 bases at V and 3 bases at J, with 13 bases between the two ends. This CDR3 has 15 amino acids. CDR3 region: CASSGLAGDTGELFF. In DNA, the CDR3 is TGTGCCAGCAGCGGTCTAGCCGGGGACACCGGGGAGCTGTTTTTT.

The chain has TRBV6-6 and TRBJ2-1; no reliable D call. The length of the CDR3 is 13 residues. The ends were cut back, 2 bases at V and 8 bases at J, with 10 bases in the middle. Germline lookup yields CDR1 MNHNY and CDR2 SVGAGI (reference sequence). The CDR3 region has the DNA TGTGCCAGCAGTTACGCTGCAGGCGATGAGCAGTTCTTC. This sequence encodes CASSYAAGDEQFF.

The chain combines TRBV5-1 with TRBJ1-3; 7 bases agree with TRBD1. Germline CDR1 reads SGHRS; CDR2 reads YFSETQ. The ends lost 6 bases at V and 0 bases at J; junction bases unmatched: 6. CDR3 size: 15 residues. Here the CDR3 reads CASTLQGSSGNTIYF. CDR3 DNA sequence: TGCGCCAGCACATTACAGGGGAGCTCTGGAAACACCATATATTTT. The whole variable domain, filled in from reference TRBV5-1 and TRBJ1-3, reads KAGVTQTPRYLIKTRGQQVTLSCSPISGHRSVSWYQQTPGQGLQFLFEYFSETQRNKGNFPGRFSGRQFSNSRSEMNVSTLELGDSALYLCASTLQGSSGNTIYFGEGSWLTVV.

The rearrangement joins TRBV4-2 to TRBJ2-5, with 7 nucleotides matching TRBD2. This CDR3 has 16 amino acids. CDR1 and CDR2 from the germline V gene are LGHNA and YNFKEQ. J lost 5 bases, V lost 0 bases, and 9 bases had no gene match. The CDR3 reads CASSQDLASGGETQYF. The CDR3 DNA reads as TGTGCCAGCAGCCAAGATTTAGCTAGCGGCGGTGAGACCCAGTACTTC.

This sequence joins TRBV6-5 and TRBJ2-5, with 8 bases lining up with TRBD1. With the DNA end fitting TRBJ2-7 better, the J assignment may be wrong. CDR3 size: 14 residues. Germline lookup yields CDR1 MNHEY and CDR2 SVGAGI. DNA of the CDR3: TGTGCCAGCAGTTACAAGGCACAGGGGGTCGAGCAGTACTTC. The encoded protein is CASSYKAQGVEQYF.

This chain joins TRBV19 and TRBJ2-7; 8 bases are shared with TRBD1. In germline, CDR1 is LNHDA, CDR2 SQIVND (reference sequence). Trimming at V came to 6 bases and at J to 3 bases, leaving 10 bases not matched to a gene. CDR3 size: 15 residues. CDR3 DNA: TGTGCCAGTAGCTCGACGGACAGGGCGGACTACGAGCAGTACTTC. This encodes CASSSTDRADYEQYF.

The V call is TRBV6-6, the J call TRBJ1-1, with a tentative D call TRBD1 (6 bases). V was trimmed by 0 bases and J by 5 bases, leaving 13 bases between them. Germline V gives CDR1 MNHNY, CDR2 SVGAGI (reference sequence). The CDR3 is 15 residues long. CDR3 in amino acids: CASSYSGQVLTEAFF. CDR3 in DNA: TGTGCCAGCAGTTACTCGGGACAAGTCTTGACTGAAGCTTTCTTT.

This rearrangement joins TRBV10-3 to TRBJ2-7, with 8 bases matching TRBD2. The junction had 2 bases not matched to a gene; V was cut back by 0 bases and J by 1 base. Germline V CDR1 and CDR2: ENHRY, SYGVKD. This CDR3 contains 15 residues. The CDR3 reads CAISESSSGSYEQYF. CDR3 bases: TGTGCCATCAGTGAGTCCTCTAGCGGGTCCTACGAGCAGTACTTC.

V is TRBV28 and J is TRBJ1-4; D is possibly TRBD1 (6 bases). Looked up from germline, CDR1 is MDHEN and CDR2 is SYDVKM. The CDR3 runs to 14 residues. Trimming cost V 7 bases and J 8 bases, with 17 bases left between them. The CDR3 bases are TGTGCCAGCACCCTCGGGGGGGCGCGAGAAAAACTGTTTTTT. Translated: CASTLGGAREKLFF. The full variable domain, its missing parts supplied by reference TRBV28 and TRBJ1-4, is DVKVTQSSRYLVKRTGEKVFLECVQDMDHENMFWYRQDPGLGLRLIYFSYDVKMKEKGDIPEGYSVSREKKERFSLILESASTNQTSMYLCASTLGGAREKLFFGSGTQLSVL.

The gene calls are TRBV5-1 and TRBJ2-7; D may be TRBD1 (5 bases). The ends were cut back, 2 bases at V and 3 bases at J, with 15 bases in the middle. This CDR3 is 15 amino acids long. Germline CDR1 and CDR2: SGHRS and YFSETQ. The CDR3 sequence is CASSFDSAVSYEQYF. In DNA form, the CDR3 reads TGCGCCAGCAGCTTCGACAGCGCTGTAAGCTACGAGCAGTACTTC.

In nucleotides, the CDR3 is TGCGCCAGCAGCTTGGCCGGAGGGTCCGGGGAGCTGTTTTTT. Residues: CASSLAGGSGELFF. This chain joins TRBV5-1 and TRBJ2-2; maybe TRBD2 (6 bases). Trimming stripped 0 bases from V and 6 bases from J, with 9 bases between. CDR3 length equals 14 residues. Germline CDR1 reads SGHRS; CDR2 reads YFSETQ.

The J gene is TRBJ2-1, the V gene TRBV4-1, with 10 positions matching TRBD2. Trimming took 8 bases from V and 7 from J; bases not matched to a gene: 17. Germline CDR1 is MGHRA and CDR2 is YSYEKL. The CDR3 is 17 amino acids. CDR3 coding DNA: TGCGCCAGCGGCCGGGGGGTGACTAGCGGGTTCCGAAATGAGCAGTTCTTC. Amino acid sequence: CASGRGVTSGFRNEQFF.

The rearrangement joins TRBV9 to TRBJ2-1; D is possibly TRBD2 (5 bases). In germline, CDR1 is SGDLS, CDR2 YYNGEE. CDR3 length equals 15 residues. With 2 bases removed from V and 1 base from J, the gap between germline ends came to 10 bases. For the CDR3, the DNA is TGTGCCAGCAGCGTTTCAAGCGGATCCTACAATGAGCAGTTCTTC. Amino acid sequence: CASSVSSGSYNEQFF.

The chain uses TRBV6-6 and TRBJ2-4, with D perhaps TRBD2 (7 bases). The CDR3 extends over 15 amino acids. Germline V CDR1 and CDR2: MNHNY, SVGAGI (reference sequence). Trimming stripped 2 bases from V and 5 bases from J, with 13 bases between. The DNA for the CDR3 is TGTGCCAGCAGTTACGGCGGGGGCGGCCAAAACATTCAGTACTTC. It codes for CASSYGGGGQNIQYF.

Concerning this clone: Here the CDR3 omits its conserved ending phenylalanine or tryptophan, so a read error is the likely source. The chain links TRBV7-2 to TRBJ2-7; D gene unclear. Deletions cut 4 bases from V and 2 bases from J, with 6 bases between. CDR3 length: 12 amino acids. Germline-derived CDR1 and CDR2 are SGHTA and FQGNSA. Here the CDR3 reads CASSSQAYEQYL. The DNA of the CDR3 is TGTGCCAGCAGCTCGCAGGCCTACGAGCAGTACCTC.